The T cell receptor beta chain described here comes from a study of T cells in Graves' hyperthyroidism and ophthalmopathy. Study-level points and caveats: Ophthalmopathy got predicted by the model a median around 6.6 months before its onset.

TCR beta CDR3 regions were amplified from RNA transcripts. The HTBI set primed first-round TCR CDR3 RT-PCR. MiXCR, run by TCRdb on the multiplex PCR reads, gives a single entry per CDR3 protein. The sample has nearly 110,000 distinct CDR3 sequences, more than 15% seen once; the top ten hold 35% to 45%. The germline CDR1 and CDR2 sequences are SGHRS and YFSETQ. The CDR3 covers 15 residues. Trimming removed 4 bases at V and 3 bases at J, with 17 bases between. Clinical symptoms, serum thyroxine and TRAb, thyroid ultrasound and orbital computed tomography together formed the diagnostic basis. This clonotype was detected once. Its antigen is still unknown.

This TCR derives from a woman between 50 and 59 years old with Graves' hyperthyroidism. Sequenced material: blood. The genes are TRBV5-1 and TRBJ2-7; TRBD2 might be the D (6 bases). CDR3 region: CASSDQGLSNYEQYF. DNA for the CDR3: TGCGCCAGCAGCGATCAGGGACTCTCAAACTACGAGCAGTACTTC.